These 8 T cell receptor beta chains share one sample of origin, sequenced in a study of identical twins. Via MiXCR, TCRdb re-called the 5' RACE reads, giving one row per CDR3 protein. The repertoire holds 240,000 or so distinct CDR3 sequences, roughly 7% seen once, with roughly 3.6% in the top ten. These data also featured in a second study, about yellow fever vaccine responses in identical twins.

Material: memory (CD45RO+) T cells sorted from blood. The receptors here all came from a woman aged 18-35 years in good health.

This clonotype was counted only a few times. This chain links TRBV7-8 with TRBJ2-2; 9 nucleotides align to TRBD2. Germline trimming cut 4 bases from V and 5 bases from J; bases unmatched to any gene: 11. The CDR3 has 17 residues. CDR1 and CDR2 (germline): SGHVS, FQNEAQ. The CDR3 here is CASSSTGGRAGTGELFF. In DNA, the CDR3 is TGTGCCAGCAGCTCAACTGGCGGGAGGGCGGGGACCGGGGAGCTGTTTTTT. Together with reference TRBV7-8 and TRBJ2-2, the CDR3 gives the full variable domain: GAGVSQSPRYKVAKRGQDVALRCDPISGHVSLFWYQQALGQGPEFLTYFQNEAQLDKSGLPSDRFFAERPEGSVSTLKIQRTQQEDSAVYLCASSSTGGRAGTGELFFGEGSRLTVL.

This clonotype was counted many times. This sequence joins TRBV5-5 and TRBJ1-5, with 7 bases fitting TRBD1. J lost 7 bases, V lost 3 bases, and 7 bases had no gene match. Germline V lookup: CDR1 SGHKS, CDR2 YYEKEE (reference sequence). The CDR3 runs to 14 residues. CDR3 loop: CASSSDRVSQPQHF. The CDR3 DNA is TGTGCCAGCAGCTCTGACAGGGTGAGCCAGCCCCAGCATTTT.

This clonotype was seen repeatedly, ten times or more. V usage is TRBV6-5 and J usage is TRBJ2-5; D is perhaps TRBD2 (6 bases). CDR3 length: 15 residues. The germline gives CDR1 MNHEY, CDR2 SVGAGI. Between the trimmed V and J ends, which lost 2 bases and 5 bases, there was a span of 15 bases. The CDR3 spells CASSYGGGLGETQYF. CDR3 sequence (DNA): TGTGCCAGCAGTTACGGGGGAGGCTTGGGTGAGACCCAGTACTTC.

This sequence joins TRBV7-8 and TRBJ2-3, with 10 positions matching TRBD1. V was clipped by 5 bases and J by 5 bases; unmatched bases: 13. CDR3 size: 17 residues. Germline V lookup: CDR1 SGHVS, CDR2 FQNEAQ. For the CDR3, the DNA is TGTGCCAGCAGCCCCTCGACCGGGACAGGGGTGTTAGATACGCAGTATTTT. Protein: CASSPSTGTGVLDTQYF.

Ten or more counts support this clonotype. The chain links TRBV5-1 to TRBJ2-5, with 9 bases matching TRBD1. Unmatched junction bases numbered 8, after V lost 4 bases and J lost 7 bases. Germline V gene data show CDR1 as SGHRS and CDR2 as YFSETQ. The CDR3 is 14 residues long. CDR3 amino acids: CASSRTGDLRTQYF. The CDR3, as DNA: TGCGCCAGCAGCCGGACAGGGGACCTAAGGACCCAGTACTTC. Together with reference TRBV5-1 and TRBJ2-5, the CDR3 gives the full variable domain: KAGVTQTPRYLIKTRGQQVTLSCSPISGHRSVSWYQQTPGQGLQFLFEYFSETQRNKGNFPGRFSGRQFSNSRSEMNVSTLELGDSALYLCASSRTGDLRTQYFGPGTRLLVL.

This clonotype was seen many times. The CDR3 loop is CASRGSGGPTDTQYF. The CDR3 nucleotides read TGTGCCAGCAGGGGCAGCGGGGGGCCCACAGATACGCAGTATTTT. V gene TRBV5-6 combines with J gene TRBJ2-3; 9 bases align to TRBD2. Germline V lookup: CDR1 SGHDT, CDR2 YYEEEE. The CDR3 is made up of 15 amino acids. V dropped 5 bases and J dropped 2; count of bases not matched to a gene: 6. Supplemented by reference TRBV5-6 and TRBJ2-3, the full variable domain reads DAGVTQSPTHLIKTRGQQVTLRCSPKSGHDTVSWYQQALGQGPQFIFQYYEEEERQRGNFPDRFSGHQFPNYSSELNVNALLLGDSALYLCASRGSGGPTDTQYFGPGTRLTVL.

This clonotype was detected ten times or more. The V call is TRBV5-1, the J call TRBJ2-1; maybe TRBD1 (6 bases). The germline gives CDR1 SGHRS, CDR2 YFSETQ. The CDR3 runs to 15 residues. V lost 0 bases to trimming and J lost 3 bases, with 10 bases between them. Here the CDR3 reads CASSLAGTLYNEQFF. DNA of the CDR3: TGCGCCAGCAGCTTGGCCGGGACACTCTACAATGAGCAGTTCTTC.

Many counts were recorded for this clonotype. The rearrangement uses TRBV10-3 and TRBJ2-5, with unresolved D. The CDR3 is 14 amino acids. The V end lost 2 bases, the J end lost 3 bases, and 10 bases lay between the germline ends. CDR1 and CDR2 from the germline V gene are ENHRY and SYGVKD. Here the CDR3 DNA reads TGTGCCATCAGTGAGGGGCCCCCTAAAGAGACCCAGTACTTC. This encodes CAISEGPPKETQYF.